Below are 27 T cell receptor beta chains sequenced from a single sample in a study of shared clonotypes between healthy human individuals. Here immunoSEQ multiplex PCR was the method, and the copy in TCRdb shows in-frame clones only, minus some. The sample shows more than 2 million clones, about 95% of them seen only once. Naive CD8 cells comprised CD45RO-negative, CCR7-positively selected cells, excluding terminally differentiated effector memory CD45RA+ cells. What was sequenced was naive CD8+ T cells sorted from blood. Every receptor here comes from a man between 18 and 35 years old in good health.

J is TRBJ2-3 and V is TRBV27; D unclear. The CDR3 runs to 13 residues. CDR1 MNHEY and CDR2 SMNVEV come from the germline V gene (reference sequence). V dropped 7 bases and J dropped 2 bases, with 10 bases sitting between them. The CDR3 coding sequence is TGTGCCAGCAATCACAGACCCACAGATACGCAGTATTTT. Translation gives CASNHRPTDTQYF.

This rearrangement joins TRBV13 to TRBJ1-4; D is undetermined. There are 15 residues in the CDR3. The V gene's germline CDR1 is PRHDT and CDR2 FYEKMQ (reference sequence). Trimming shortened V by 0 bases and J by 4 bases, and 9 bases separated the two germline ends. CDR3 sequence: CASSLGLSLNEKLFF. As DNA, the CDR3 is TGTGCCAGCAGCTTAGGCTTAAGCCTTAATGAAAAACTGTTTTTT. The entire variable domain, with the rest obtained from reference TRBV13 and TRBJ1-4, is as follows: AAGVIQSPRHLIKEKRETATLKCYPIPRHDTVYWYQQGPGQDPQFLISFYEKMQSDKGSIPDRFSAQQFSDYHSELNMSSLELGDSALYFCASSLGLSLNEKLFFGSGTQLSVL.

The chain has TRBV5-6 and TRBJ2-2; D is unresolved. The V end was cut by 2 bases, the J end by 3 bases, with 8 bases between. This CDR3 is 14 amino acids long. CDR1 SGHDT and CDR2 YYEEEE come from the germline V gene. The CDR3 DNA reads as TGTGCCAGCAGCTTTCGGAGTTACACCGGGGAGCTGTTTTTT. Amino acids: CASSFRSYTGELFF.

The chain carries TRBV5-4 and TRBJ2-7, with D possibly being TRBD2 (6 bases). Trimming left V 5 bases short and J 7 bases short, with 16 bases between. The germline V gene encodes CDR1 SGHNT and CDR2 YYREEE (reference sequence). CDR3 length: 13 residues. The CDR3 protein is CASRATPAGEQYF. The DNA for the CDR3 is TGTGCCAGCAGGGCTACCCCTGCGGGAGAGCAGTACTTC.

The V call is TRBV21-1, the J call TRBJ2-7; the table calls TRBD2, which could not be checked here. TRBV21-1 is given as a pseudogene. The CDR3 spans 14 residues. This chain's CDR3 is CASSPARLAGEQYF. The DNA of the CDR3 is TGTGCCAGCAGCCCCGCTCGACTAGCGGGGGAGCAGTACTTC.

As to this clone: Sequence at one end of the junction differs from germline and may be a read error. The chain links TRBV7-7 to TRBJ2-7; possibly TRBD1 for D (6 bases). CDR3 length: 13 amino acids. The V gene's germline CDR1 is SSHAT and CDR2 FNYEAQ (reference sequence). The CDR3: CASSLDTGNEQYF. DNA of the CDR3: TGTGCTAGCAGCTTAGACACAGGGAACGAGCAGTACTTC.

This clone was picked up one time. At the DNA level, this CDR3 is encoded by other sequences in the same sample as well. The chain carries TRBV29-1 and TRBJ2-7; D may correspond to TRBD1 or TRBD2 (5 bases each). Trimming took 4 bases from V and 3 from J, leaving 7 bases between them. Germline V gene data show CDR1 as SQVTM and CDR2 as ANQGSEA. CDR3 length: 11 amino acids. In DNA, the CDR3 is TGCAGCGTTGGTGGGGGCTACGAGCAGTACTTC. Translation: CSVGGGYEQYF.

The chain is built from TRBV5-6 and TRBJ2-5; D remains ambiguous. The CDR3 covers 13 residues. V gave up 7 bases and J gave up 5 bases, with 15 bases separating them. Germline-derived CDR1 and CDR2 are SGHDT and YYEEEE. CDR3 loop: CASAGWERETQYF. The CDR3 DNA sequence: TGTGCCAGCGCAGGCTGGGAAAGGGAGACCCAGTACTTC.

This chain connects TRBV7-3 to TRBJ2-1; D is unclear. Looked up from germline, CDR1 is SGHTA and CDR2 is FQGTGA. V gave up 0 bases and J gave up 4 bases, with 4 bases separating them. The CDR3 extends over 13 amino acids. The CDR3 is CASSLTQYNEQFF. The CDR3 DNA follows: TGTGCCAGCAGCTTAACTCAATACAATGAGCAGTTCTTC.

As for this clone: Other DNA sequences within the sample encode an identical CDR3. The chain employs TRBV9 and TRBJ2-7, with D unresolved. CDR3 size: 14 residues. Between the trimmed V and J ends, which lost 0 bases and 2 bases, there was a span of 9 bases. Germline V gene lookup returns CDR1 SGDLS and CDR2 YYNGEE. CDR3 sequence: CASSVGGGTYEQYF. CDR3 DNA: TGTGCCAGCAGCGTAGGTGGTGGAACCTACGAGCAGTACTTC.

The gene calls are TRBV5-4 and TRBJ2-7; 8 bases line up with TRBD1. Germline V gene sequence: CDR1 SGHNT, CDR2 YYREEE (reference sequence). This CDR3 has 14 residues. V lost 3 bases, J lost 0 bases, and 2 bases stayed unmatched. The CDR3 sequence is CASSWTGSSYEQYF. The DNA of the CDR3 is TGTGCCAGCAGCTGGACAGGGAGCTCCTACGAGCAGTACTTC.

The chain links TRBV10-2 to TRBJ2-2; 9 positions match TRBD1. J gave up 10 bases and V 7 bases, and 16 bases lay outside the gene matches. In germline, CDR1 is WSHSY, CDR2 SAAADI. This CDR3 comprises 16 residues. CDR3 bases: TGCGCCAGCACTTTAGGGGGACAGGGAGAGGAGGCGGAGCTGTTTTTT. This sequence encodes CASTLGGQGEEAELFF.

V usage is TRBV28 and J usage is TRBJ2-1; D unresolved. Trimming removed 5 bases from V and 6 bases from J, with 14 bases in between. This CDR3 comprises 14 residues. The germline CDR1 and CDR2 sequences are MDHEN and SYDVKM. The CDR3: CASSNTFGGNEQFF. In nucleotides, the CDR3 is TGTGCCAGCAGTAACACTTTTGGTGGCAATGAGCAGTTCTTC.

This chain uses TRBV5-4 with TRBJ2-1; either TRBD1 or TRBD2 may supply D (5 bases each). CDR3 size: 16 residues. V lost 4 bases and J 2 bases, leaving 16 bases between the germline ends. Per the germline V gene, CDR1 is SGHNT and CDR2 is YYREEE (reference sequence). The CDR3 nucleotides are TGTGCCAGCAGCCCGACCGGGACCCTCCCCTACAATGAGCAGTTCTTC. This translates into CASSPTGTLPYNEQFF.

This chain uses TRBV5-1 with TRBJ2-5, with TRBD2 matching over 7 bases. The J call is in doubt because the DNA end fits TRBJ2-7 better. CDR3 length: 13 amino acids. The V gene's germline CDR1 is SGHRS and CDR2 YFSETQ. CDR3 amino acids: CASSLASGYEQYF. Written as DNA, the CDR3 is TGCGCCAGCAGCTTGGCTAGCGGCTACGAGCAGTACTTC.

The genes are TRBV25-1 and TRBJ2-7; 7 bases map to TRBD2. J lost 8 bases, V lost 1 base, and 11 bases had no gene match. The CDR3 extends over 15 amino acids. Germline assignment: CDR1 MGHDK and CDR2 SYGVNS. The CDR3 coding sequence is TGTGCCAGCAGTGAATCTCTAGCGGAGGCACTAAAGCAGTACTTC. This encodes CASSESLAEALKQYF.

The V and J genes are TRBV28 and TRBJ2-5, with 14 bases that match TRBD2. CDR1 is MDHEN and CDR2 is SYDVKM in the germline V gene. The CDR3 has 17 residues. Losses at the gene ends were 4 bases for V and 4 bases for J; bases not matched to a gene: 8. CDR3 in amino acids: CASSSLTSGGGGETQYF. As DNA, the CDR3 is TGTGCCAGCAGTTCCTTGACTAGCGGGGGGGGAGGAGAGACCCAGTACTTC.

This clone occurred once. CDR3 coding DNA: TGTGCCAGCAGTGAATCTAAAGGGCTCTCCTACGAGCAGTACTTC. Translating it yields CASSESKGLSYEQYF. The chain is built from TRBV2 and TRBJ2-7; D is unclear. Trimming shortened V by 2 bases and J by 0 bases, and 11 bases separated the two germline ends. The CDR3 is 15 residues long. Germline V gene data show CDR1 as SNHLY and CDR2 as FYNNEI.

This clone came up once. Compared with germline, one end of the junction differs, possibly owing to a read error. V and J are TRBV25-1 and TRBJ2-7, with unresolved D. Per germline, CDR1 MGHDK and CDR2 SYGVNS. The CDR3 spans 12 residues. DNA of the CDR3: TGTGCCAGCAGTGGTTCATTCTACGAGCAGTGCTTC. This encodes CASSGSFYEQCF.

V usage is TRBV2 and J usage is TRBJ2-7; 7 bases line up with TRBD1. This CDR3 region has 14 residues. Germline V gene lookup returns CDR1 SNHLY and CDR2 FYNNEI. V was clipped by 9 bases and J by 2 bases; unmatched bases: 10. CDR3 in DNA: TGTGCCAGTAAGGAGACAGGGTCCCCCTACGAGCAGTACTTC. Protein sequence: CASKETGSPYEQYF.

The V and J genes are TRBV7-9 and TRBJ2-5; a possible D gene is TRBD2 (6 bases). Germline CDR1 reads SEHNR; CDR2 reads FQNEAQ (reference sequence). Trimming took off 5 bases at V and 5 bases at J, with 18 bases between the two ends. CDR3 size: 15 residues. The DNA of the CDR3 is TGTGCCAGCAGCCACCGGGACTTAGATGCGGAGACCCAGTACTTC. Its protein product is CASSHRDLDAETQYF.

The V and J genes are TRBV10-3 and TRBJ2-7, with 7 bases that match TRBD2. Germline V CDR1 and CDR2: ENHRY, SYGVKD. Trimming took 3 bases from V and 3 from J; bases not matched to a gene: 5. CDR3 length equals 14 residues. The CDR3 nucleotides are TGTGCCATCAGTGACCCGGGACTATTCTACGAGCAGTACTTC. It yields the protein CAISDPGLFYEQYF.

This clone was found once. This chain joins TRBV23-1 and TRBJ1-5; TRBD1 might be the D (5 bases). TRBV23-1 is sorted into the ORF group, with uncertain function. V was cut by 2 bases and J by 4 bases, with 9 bases left in between. The CDR3 is 14 amino acids. The CDR3 coding sequence is TGCGCCAGCAGTCAACTCAGGGTTAATCAGCCCCAGCATTTT. Its protein is CASSQLRVNQPQHF.

This rearrangement joins TRBV27 to TRBJ2-5; D is unresolved. Trimming pared 3 bases from V and 4 bases from J, leaving 9 bases between. Per germline, CDR1 MNHEY and CDR2 SMNVEV (reference sequence). This CDR3 contains 13 residues. CDR3 nucleotide sequence: TGTGCCAGCAGTTTCTTAGGCCCAGAGACCCAGTACTTC. This gives the protein CASSFLGPETQYF.

The chain recombines TRBV28 with TRBJ2-1; D is ambiguous. This CDR3 has 16 residues. CDR1 is MDHEN and CDR2 is SYDVKM in the germline V gene. The V and J ends lost 6 bases and 5 bases respectively, with 20 bases between them. The CDR3 sequence is CASSLPDIEVDNEQFF. DNA of the CDR3: TGTGCCAGCAGCCTCCCTGATATTGAGGTCGACAATGAGCAGTTCTTC.

The V and J genes are TRBV5-1 and TRBJ1-6, with D hard to call. This CDR3 contains 16 residues. V lost 2 bases and J 8 bases, leaving 17 bases between the germline ends. Germline CDR1 reads SGHRS; CDR2 reads YFSETQ. The CDR3 nucleotides read TGCGCCAGCAGCTTACACCCGGGAAGATATGATTCACCCCTCCACTTT. This encodes CASSLHPGRYDSPLHF.

This chain uses TRBV13 with TRBJ2-6; 9 bases match TRBD1. The ends lost 0 bases at V and 4 bases at J; junction bases unmatched: 7. There are 18 residues in the CDR3. Germline CDR1 PRHDT, CDR2 FYEKMQ (reference sequence). CDR3 nucleotides: TGTGCCAGCAGCTTAGGCCCACAGGGGGCGGAAGGGGCCAACGTCCTGACTTTC. Translated: CASSLGPQGAEGANVLTF.